The 21 T cell receptor beta chains reported below all come from one sample, sequenced in a study of T cell responses to AZD1222 COVID-19 vaccine. Repertoires were generated with immunoSEQ multiplex PCR, while TCRdb's copy carries only in-frame clones and drops some. The sample contains roughly 120,000 clones, roughly 87% of which appear only once. Sequenced material: peripheral blood, taken on day 0 of AZD1222 vaccination. These receptors all stem from an adult in good health.

This sequence joins TRBV21-1 and TRBJ2-3; the D call of TRBD2 is as the table states it, not checked on the DNA. TRBV21-1 is designated a pseudogene. The CDR3 contains 16 residues. The CDR3 nucleotides are TGTGCCAGCAGCAAAAAAGCCCCGCGGGAATTTGATACGCAGTATTTT. Translated, it gives CASSKKAPREFDTQYF.

The V call is TRBV6-1, the J call TRBJ2-7, with D unclear. Per germline, CDR1 MNHNS and CDR2 SASEGT. The CDR3 runs to 14 residues. Trimming removed 1 base from V and 0 bases from J, with 7 bases in between. The DNA for the CDR3 is TGTGCCAGCAGTGAAGTTTCCCCCTCCTACGAGCAGTACTTC. This gives the protein CASSEVSPSYEQYF.

This clone occurred once. This rearrangement joins TRBV2 to TRBJ1-6; no clear D. Deletions cut 2 bases from V and 10 bases from J, with 6 bases between. The germline CDR1 and CDR2 sequences are SNHLY and FYNNEI. This CDR3 spans 12 amino acids. CDR3 amino acids: CASSEPGSPLHF. CDR3 in DNA: TGTGCCAGCAGTGAACCCGGGTCACCCCTCCACTTT.

This clone was detected only once. J is TRBJ1-6 and V is TRBV23-1, with 7 positions matching TRBD1. TRBV23-1 is reported as an ORF; its role is uncertain. The CDR3 is 16 amino acids. Unmatched junction bases numbered 7, after V lost 0 bases and J lost 8 bases. The CDR3 loop is CASSQSRDRDDSPLHF. The CDR3 DNA sequence: TGCGCCAGCAGTCAATCTCGAGACAGGGATGATTCACCCCTCCACTTT.

V usage is TRBV30 and J usage is TRBJ1-5; tentatively, D is TRBD1 (6 bases). This CDR3 is 13 amino acids long. CDR1 and CDR2 (germline): GTSNPN, SVGIG (reference sequence). V gave up 1 base and J gave up 5 bases, with 9 bases separating them. CDR3 sequence reads: CAWSAQGHQPQHF. In DNA, the CDR3 is TGTGCCTGGAGTGCCCAGGGGCATCAGCCCCAGCATTTT.

The DNA of the CDR3 is TGTGCCACGCGGGGAAACTATGGCTACACCTTC. Translation gives CATRGNYGYTF. The rearrangement links TRBV10-3 to TRBJ1-2; D call uncertain. Germline values: CDR1 ENHRY, CDR2 SYGVKD. CDR3 size: 11 residues. Between the trimmed V and J ends, which lost 10 bases and 2 bases, there was a span of 8 bases.

The rearrangement uses TRBV27 and TRBJ2-2; the match to TRBD2 covers 12 bases. Unmatched junction bases numbered 3, after V lost 4 bases and J lost 3 bases. The CDR3 covers 16 residues. Germline CDR1 is MNHEY and CDR2 is SMNVEV (reference sequence). CDR3 residues: CASSWTSGEYTGELFF. CDR3 sequence (DNA): TGTGCCAGCAGTTGGACTAGCGGGGAGTACACCGGGGAGCTGTTTTTT.

The rearrangement joins TRBV24-1 to TRBJ1-5, with D unresolved. This CDR3 has 13 residues. Germline lookup yields CDR1 KGHDR and CDR2 SFDVKD. V was pared by 5 bases and J by 5 bases, with 9 bases between. CDR3 sequence (DNA): TGTGCCACCAGTGGAGCGGACTATCAGCCCCAGCATTTT. This codes for CATSGADYQPQHF.

The rearrangement links TRBV7-9 to TRBJ1-1; weak D call: TRBD1 (5 bases). The CDR3 sequence is 14 residues long. CDR1 is SEHNR, CDR2 FQNEAQ, per germline (reference sequence). Trimming took 2 bases from V and 5 from J, leaving 12 bases between them. The DNA of the CDR3 is TGTGCCAGCAGCTTAATACGTCGGGGGACTGAAGCTTTCTTT. This sequence encodes CASSLIRRGTEAFF. Based on the CDR3 plus reference TRBV7-9 and TRBJ1-1, the full variable domain is DTGVSQNPRHKITKRGQNVTFRCDPISEHNRLYWYRQTLGQGPEFLTYFQNEAQLEKSRLLSDRFSAERPKGSFSTLEIQRTEQGDSAMYLCASSLIRRGTEAFFGQGTRLTVV.

In this sample, this clone turned up a few times. The chain is built from TRBV6-2 or TRBV6-3 and TRBJ2-5; weak D call: TRBD1 (6 bases). Trimming stripped 4 bases from V and 6 bases from J, with 12 bases between. From germline, CDR1 is MNHEY and CDR2 SVGEGT. The CDR3 is made up of 13 amino acids. Here the CDR3 reads CASSFQGKQTQYF. The CDR3 DNA follows: TGTGCCAGCAGTTTTCAGGGGAAACAGACCCAGTACTTC.

The V and J genes are TRBV7-3 and TRBJ1-1; TRBD1 aligns across 10 bases. This CDR3 comprises 15 residues. From germline, CDR1 is SGHTA and CDR2 FQGTGA. Trimming cost V 6 bases and J 6 bases; bases outside gene matches: 10. CDR3 DNA sequence: TGTGCCAGCAGGACGCCGGGACAGGGGAGGCCTGAAGCTTTCTTT. It yields the protein CASRTPGQGRPEAFF.

V gene TRBV7-2 combines with J gene TRBJ1-5; 11 bases match TRBD1. CDR3 length: 14 residues. V lost 5 bases and J lost 5; bases outside the gene matches: 2. Germline V gene data show CDR1 as SGHTA and CDR2 as FQGNSA. The CDR3 sequence is CASSLGQGDQPQHF. DNA of the CDR3: TGTGCCAGCAGCCTGGGACAGGGGGATCAGCCCCAGCATTTT.

The chain couples TRBV3-1 (or the pseudogene TRBV3-2) to TRBJ2-3; D may correspond to TRBD1 or TRBD2 (5 bases each). The CDR3 runs to 17 residues. V lost 4 bases to trimming and J lost 2 bases, with 19 bases between them. Germline V lookup: CDR1 LGHDT, CDR2 YNNKEL (reference sequence). Here the CDR3 reads CASSLGASLFITDTQYF. The CDR3, as DNA: TGTGCCAGCAGCCTCGGGGCTAGCTTATTCATCACAGATACGCAGTATTTT.

The rearrangement joins TRBV5-4 to TRBJ1-6, with D possibly being TRBD1 (6 bases). The germline V and J ends were trimmed by 2 bases and 5 bases, with 8 bases remaining between them. This CDR3 spans 14 amino acids. The germline CDR1 and CDR2 sequences are SGHNT and YYREEE (reference sequence). In nucleotides, the CDR3 is TGTGCCAGCAGCTTCGACAGGAATAATTCACCCCTCCACTTT. Protein sequence: CASSFDRNNSPLHF. Complete variable domain (other parts from reference TRBV5-4 and TRBJ1-6): ETGVTQSPTHLIKTRGQQVTLRCSSQSGHNTVSWYQQALGQGPQFIFQYYREEENGRGNFPPRFSGLQFPNYSSELNVNALELDDSALYLCASSFDRNNSPLHFGNGTRLTVT.

The genes are TRBV5-1 and TRBJ1-1, with D possibly TRBD1 on 5 matching bases. The CDR3 sequence is 15 residues long. Germline V gives CDR1 SGHRS, CDR2 YFSETQ. The V end was cut by 5 bases, the J end by 3 bases, with 17 bases between. The CDR3 nucleotides are TGCGCCAGCAGTATGGGGGACCCGGTATACACTGAAGCTTTCTTT. This gives the protein CASSMGDPVYTEAFF.

This sequence joins TRBV2 and TRBJ1-5, with D perhaps TRBD1 (6 bases). Germline V gives CDR1 SNHLY, CDR2 FYNNEI. The CDR3 consists of 16 residues. The V end was cut by 5 bases, the J end by 1 base, with 15 bases between. Here the CDR3 reads CASSLLQGGSNQPQHF. CDR3 sequence (DNA): TGTGCCAGCAGTCTATTACAGGGAGGAAGCAATCAGCCCCAGCATTTT.

The chain is built from TRBV28 and TRBJ1-5; D unclear. V dropped 3 bases and J dropped 1 base, with 7 bases sitting between them. The CDR3 consists of 14 residues. CDR1 MDHEN and CDR2 SYDVKM come from the germline V gene. CDR3 region: CASSFFLSNQPQHF. The CDR3 DNA sequence: TGTGCCAGCAGTTTTTTTTTGAGCAATCAGCCCCAGCATTTT.

This chain links TRBV5-8 with TRBJ1-2; tentative D call: TRBD1 (5 bases). V was trimmed by 3 bases and J by 4 bases, leaving 13 bases between them. Germline CDR1 and CDR2: SGHTS and YDEGEE. This CDR3 comprises 14 residues. The CDR3 is CASSSRDRSYGYTF. The CDR3 coding sequence is TGTGCCAGCAGCTCACGGGACCGGAGCTATGGCTACACCTTC.

This chain connects TRBV25-1 to TRBJ1-4, with D possibly being TRBD1 (5 bases). The V end lost 7 bases, the J end lost 7 bases, and 13 bases lay between the germline ends. The CDR3 is 13 residues long. Looked up from germline, CDR1 is MGHDK and CDR2 is SYGVNS. The CDR3 here is CASTFQGGEKLFF. CDR3 nucleotides: TGTGCCAGCACGTTTCAGGGTGGTGAAAAACTGTTTTTT. The entire variable domain, with the rest obtained from reference TRBV25-1 and TRBJ1-4, is as follows: EADIYQTPRYLVIGTGKKITLECSQTMGHDKMYWYQQDPGMELHLIHYSYGVNSTEKGDLSSESTVSRIRTEHFPLTLESARPSHTSQYLCASTFQGGEKLFFGSGTQLSVL.

V usage is TRBV7-6 and J usage is TRBJ1-5; D may be TRBD1 (6 bases). V was clipped by 3 bases and J by 1 base, with 19 bases between them. In germline, CDR1 is SGHVS, CDR2 FNYEAQ. The CDR3 sequence is 18 residues long. The CDR3 loop is CASSFFGGGGLSNQPQHF. The DNA for the CDR3 is TGTGCCAGCAGCTTTTTTGGGGGTGGGGGCCTGAGCAATCAGCCCCAGCATTTT.

The rearrangement links TRBV7-2 to TRBJ1-5; D is unclear. CDR3 size: 14 residues. V lost 5 bases and J lost 2, with 10 bases in between. Germline loops: CDR1 SGHTA, CDR2 FQGNSA. CDR3 in amino acids: CASSLLDGNQPQHF. In DNA, the CDR3 is TGTGCCAGCAGCCTCTTGGACGGCAATCAGCCCCAGCATTTT.